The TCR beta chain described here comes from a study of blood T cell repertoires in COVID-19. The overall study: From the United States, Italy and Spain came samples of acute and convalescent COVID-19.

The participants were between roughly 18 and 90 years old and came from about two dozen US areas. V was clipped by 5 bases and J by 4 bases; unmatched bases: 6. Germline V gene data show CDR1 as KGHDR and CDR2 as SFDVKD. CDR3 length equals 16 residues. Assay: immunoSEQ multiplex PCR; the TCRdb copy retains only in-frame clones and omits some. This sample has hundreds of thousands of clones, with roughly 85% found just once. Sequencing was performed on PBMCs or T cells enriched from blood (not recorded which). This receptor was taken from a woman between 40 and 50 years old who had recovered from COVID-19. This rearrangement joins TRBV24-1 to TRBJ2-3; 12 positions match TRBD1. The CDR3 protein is CATSGPGTGGPDTQYF. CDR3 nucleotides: TGTGCCACCAGTGGGCCCGGGACAGGGGGCCCAGATACGCAGTATTTT.